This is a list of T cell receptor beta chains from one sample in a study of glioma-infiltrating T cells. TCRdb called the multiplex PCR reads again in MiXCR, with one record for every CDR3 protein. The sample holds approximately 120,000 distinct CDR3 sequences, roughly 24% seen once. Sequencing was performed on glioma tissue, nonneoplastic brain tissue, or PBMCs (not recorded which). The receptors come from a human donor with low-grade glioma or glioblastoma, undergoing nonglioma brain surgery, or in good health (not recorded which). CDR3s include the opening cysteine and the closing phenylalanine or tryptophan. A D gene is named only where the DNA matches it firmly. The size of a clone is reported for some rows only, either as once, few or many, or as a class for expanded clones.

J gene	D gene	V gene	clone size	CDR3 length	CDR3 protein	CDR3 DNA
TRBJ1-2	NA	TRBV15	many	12	CATSRTGYGYTF	TGTGCCACCAGCAGAACAGGATATGGCTACACCTTC
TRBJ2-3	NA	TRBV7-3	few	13	CASSADWPATQYF	TGTGCCAGCAGCGCCGACTGGCCTGCCACGCAGTATTTT
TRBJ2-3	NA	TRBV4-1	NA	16	CASSQEQTERREAQYF	TGCGCCAGCAGCCAAGAACAAACTGAACGGAGGGAGGCGCAGTATTTT
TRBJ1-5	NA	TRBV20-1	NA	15	CSARPAGQGNQHQHF	TGCAGTGCTAGACCAGCAGGGCAGGGCAATCAGCACCAGCATTTT
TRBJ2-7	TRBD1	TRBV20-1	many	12	CSAQGESYEQYF	TGCAGTGCTCAGGGGGAGAGCTACGAGCAGTACTTC
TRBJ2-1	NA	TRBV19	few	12	CASREFYNEQFF	TGTGCCAGTAGGGAGTTTTACAATGAGCAGTTCTTC
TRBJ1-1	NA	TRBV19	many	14	CASSIGQTNTEAFF	TGTGCCAGTAGTATAGGACAGACTAACACTGAAGCTTTCTTT
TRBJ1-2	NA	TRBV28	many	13	CASSPGSHGGYTF	TGTGCCAGCAGTCCGGGCTCACACGGGGGCTACACCTTC
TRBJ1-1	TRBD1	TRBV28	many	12	CASSLYKGAAFF	TGTGCCAGCAGTTTGTACAAGGGGGCAGCTTTCTTT
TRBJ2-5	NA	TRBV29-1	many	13	CSVGWWTQETQYF	TGCAGCGTGGGGTGGTGGACCCAAGAGACCCAGTACTTC
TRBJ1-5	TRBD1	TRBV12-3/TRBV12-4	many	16	CASSLGTGYSNQPQHF	TGTGCCAGCAGTTTAGGGACAGGATATAGCAATCAGCCCCAGCATTTT
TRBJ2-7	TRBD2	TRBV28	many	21	CASSFPAFFGTSGELSYEQYF	TGTGCCAGCAGTTTCCCCGCCTTTTTCGGGACTAGCGGGGAGCTCTCCTACGAGCAGTACTTC
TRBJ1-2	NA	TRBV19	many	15	CASSAQTEPVYGYTF	TGTGCCAGTAGTGCGCAGACAGAGCCTGTCTATGGCTACACCTTC
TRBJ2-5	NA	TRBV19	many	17	CASSSGERGGSRETQYF	TGTGCCAGTAGTTCCGGGGAGAGAGGGGGATCGAGGGAGACCCAGTACTTC
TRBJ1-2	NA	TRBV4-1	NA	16	CASSQGRYPGAYGYTF	TGCGCCAGCAGCCAAGGAAGATACCCTGGGGCATATGGCTACACCTTC
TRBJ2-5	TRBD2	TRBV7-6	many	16	CASSLAGGSYQETQYF	TGTGCCAGCAGCTTAGCGGGGGGGAGCTACCAAGAGACCCAGTACTTC
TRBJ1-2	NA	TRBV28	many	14	CASSSPGANYGYTF	TGTGCCAGCAGTTCCCCAGGGGCCAACTATGGCTACACCTTC
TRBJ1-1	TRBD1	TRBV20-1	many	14	CSARAWDRNTEAFF	TGCAGTGCTAGAGCCTGGGACAGGAACACTGAAGCTTTCTTT
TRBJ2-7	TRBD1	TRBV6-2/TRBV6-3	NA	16	CASRLAAVQGATEQYF	TGTGCCAGCAGACTGGCCGCGGTACAGGGGGCAACCGAGCAGTACTTC
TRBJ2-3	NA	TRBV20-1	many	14	CSASAGVSTDTQYF	TGCAGTGCTAGCGCTGGGGTTAGCACAGATACGCAGTATTTT
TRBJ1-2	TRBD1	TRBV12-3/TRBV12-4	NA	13	CASTVLRGQGYTF	TGTGCCAGCACTGTCCTCAGGGGGCAGGGCTACACCTTC
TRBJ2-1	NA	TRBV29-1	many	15	CSVEERLVGNNEQFF	TGCAGCGTTGAAGAACGCCTAGTTGGGAACAATGAGCAGTTCTTC
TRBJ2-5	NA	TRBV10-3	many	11	CAISVGETQYF	TGTGCCATCTCAGTGGGGGAGACCCAGTACTTC
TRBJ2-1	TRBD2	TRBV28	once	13	CASGGGPYNERFF	TGTGCCAGCGGGGGAGGGCCGTACAATGAGCGGTTCTTC
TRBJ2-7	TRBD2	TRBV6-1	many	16	CASSPAGLPGGYEQYF	TGTGCCAGCAGTCCCGCGGGACTACCCGGAGGATACGAGCAGTACTTC
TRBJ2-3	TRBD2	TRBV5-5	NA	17	CASSLRPTSGRTDTQYF	TGTGCCAGCAGCCTCCGACCGACTAGCGGGCGCACAGATACGCAGTATTTT
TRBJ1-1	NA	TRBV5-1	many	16	CASSLAGRGMNTEAFF	TGCGCCAGCAGCTTGGCCGGTAGGGGGATGAACACTGAAGCTTTCTTT
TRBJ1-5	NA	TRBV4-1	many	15	CASSQEEVEYQPQHF	TGCGCCAGCAGCCAAGAAGAGGTGGAATATCAGCCCCAGCATTTT
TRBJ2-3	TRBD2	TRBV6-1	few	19	CASNPSGTSGLFSTDTRYF	TGTGCCAGCAACCCTTCCGGGACTAGCGGGCTTTTTAGCACAGATACGCGGTATTTT
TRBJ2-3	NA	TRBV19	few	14	CASSPPEGTDTQYF	TGTGCCAGTAGTCCGCCCGAGGGCACAGATACGCAGTATTTT
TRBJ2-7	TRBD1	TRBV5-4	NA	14	CASSQYRGPNEQYF	TGTGCCAGCAGCCAATACAGGGGGCCTAACGAGCAGTACTTC
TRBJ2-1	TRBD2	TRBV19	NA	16	CASSISLAGPGNEQFF	TGTGCCAGTAGTATCTCGCTAGCGGGTCCGGGCAATGAGCAGTTCTTC
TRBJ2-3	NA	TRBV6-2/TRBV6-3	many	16	CASRLVPFVGTDTQYF	TGTGCCAGCAGACTGGTCCCATTCGTTGGGACAGATACGCAGTATTTT
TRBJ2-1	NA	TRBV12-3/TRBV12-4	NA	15	CASSPTGPSYNEQFF	TGTGCCAGCAGTCCCACGGGGCCCTCCTACAATGAGCAGTTCTTC
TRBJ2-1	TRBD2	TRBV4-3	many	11	CASSRGLEQFF	TGCGCCAGCAGTCGGGGACTAGAGCAGTTCTTC
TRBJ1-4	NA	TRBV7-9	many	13	CASSLENHQTMFF	TGTGCCAGCAGCTTAGAGAATCACCAAACGATGTTTTTT
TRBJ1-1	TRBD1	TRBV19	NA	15	CASRRDRGSNTEAFF	TGTGCCAGTAGGAGGGACAGGGGCTCGAACACTGAAGCTTTCTTT
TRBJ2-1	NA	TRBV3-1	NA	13	CASSQELYNEQFF	TGTGCCAGCAGCCAAGAACTCTACAATGAGCAGTTCTTC
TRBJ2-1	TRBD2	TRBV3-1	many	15	CASSPGLAGYNEQFF	TGTGCCAGCAGCCCCGGACTAGCGGGATACAATGAGCAGTTCTTC
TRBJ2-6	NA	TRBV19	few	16	CASSIVVSSGANVLTF	TGTGCCAGTAGTATCGTTGTGAGCTCTGGGGCCAACGTCCTGACTTTC
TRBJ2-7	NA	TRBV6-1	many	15	CASNQRLDSTYEQYF	TGTGCCAGCAACCAAAGGTTGGACAGCACCTACGAGCAGTACTTC
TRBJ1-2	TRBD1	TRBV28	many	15	CASSLPDRGDYGYTF	TGTGCCAGCAGCCTACCGGACAGGGGGGACTATGGCTACACCTTC
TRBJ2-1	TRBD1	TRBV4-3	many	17	CASSRDRGARGYNEQFF	TGCGCCAGCAGCCGTGACAGGGGGGCGCGAGGCTACAATGAGCAGTTCTTC
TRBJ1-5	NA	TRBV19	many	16	CASSMGQRISNQPQHF	TGTGCCAGTAGTATGGGACAACGCATTAGCAATCAGCCCCAGCATTTT
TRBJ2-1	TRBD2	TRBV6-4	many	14	CASSEGGQNNEQFF	TGTGCCAGCAGTGAGGGAGGGCAAAACAATGAGCAGTTCTTC
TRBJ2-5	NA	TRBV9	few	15	CASSVVGGWQETQYF	TGTGCCAGCAGCGTCGTGGGAGGTTGGCAAGAGACCCAGTACTTC
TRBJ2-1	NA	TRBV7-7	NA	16	CASSLAPGNLGGEQFF	TGTGCTAGCAGCTTAGCGCCAGGCAATTTAGGGGGTGAGCAGTTCTTC
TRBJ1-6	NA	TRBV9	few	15	CASSVDIGVNSPLHF	TGTGCCAGCAGCGTAGATATAGGGGTTAATTCACCCCTCCACTTT